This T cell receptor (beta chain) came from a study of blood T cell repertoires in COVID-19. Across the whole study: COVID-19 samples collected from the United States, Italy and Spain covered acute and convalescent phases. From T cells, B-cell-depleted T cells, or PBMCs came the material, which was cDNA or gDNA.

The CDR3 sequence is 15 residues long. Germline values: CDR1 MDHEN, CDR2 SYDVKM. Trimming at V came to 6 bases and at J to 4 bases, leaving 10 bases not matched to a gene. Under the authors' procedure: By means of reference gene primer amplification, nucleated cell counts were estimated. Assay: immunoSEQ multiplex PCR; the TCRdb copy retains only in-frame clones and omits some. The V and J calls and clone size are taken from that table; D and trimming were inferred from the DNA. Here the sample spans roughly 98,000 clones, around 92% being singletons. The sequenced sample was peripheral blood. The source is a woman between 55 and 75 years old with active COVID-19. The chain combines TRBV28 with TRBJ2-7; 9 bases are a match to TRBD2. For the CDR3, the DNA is TGTGCCAGCAGACCCCCTAGCGGGGCCCGTTACGAGCAGTACTTC. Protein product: CASRPPSGARYEQYF.